The next 14 T cell receptor beta chains were all read from a single sample in a study of beta chain bispecific antibodies for T cell cancers (dated by TCRdb to about 2021). The treatment or condition label of this sample denotes: alpha-V12: anti-TRBV12 scFv linked to anti-CD3 scFv. T cells were expanded from blood mononuclear cells for 2 to 3 days with either the anti-CD3 antibody OKT3 or CD3/CD28 Dynabeads. The full study reports these points: Compared with anti-CD19, anti-TRBV12 exposure reduced the TRBV12-3 share of total TRBV signal by 97% to 99%; TRBV12-4 fell 30% to 45%, not significantly. Leukemia cell line cells were mixed with normal T cells in each sequenced sample, and most of the targeted TRBV signal was derived from the leukemia cells rather than from the normal T cells.

No cognate antigen is known for these TCRs. The method was 5' RACE. The sample was run on an Illumina MiSeq. TCRdb took the public reads, trimmed them with fastp at Q25, ran MiXCR for clone calling and kept in-frame beta chains. Rows with a matching CDR3 protein are joined into one entry that keeps the most common DNA and genes. Present in this sample are 20,000 to 25,000 distinct CDR3 sequences, around 2% of which were seen just once. The top ten constitute roughly 5.1% of the sample. The sequencing here drew on healthy donor T cells cultured with leukemia cells, taken from a culture containing a bispecific antibody targeting TCR Vbeta12. These receptors originate from a human donor in good health. Some clones in this sample may be carry-over from other donors' samples.

This clonotype has ten or more counts. V usage is TRBV9 and J usage is TRBJ2-7, with D possibly being TRBD2 (6 bases). This CDR3 is 14 amino acids long. Per the germline V gene, CDR1 is SGDLS and CDR2 is YYNGEE. V was shortened by 0 bases and J by 4 bases, with 11 bases between the two germline ends. This CDR3 reads CASSVAQGGYEQYF. CDR3 DNA: TGTGCCAGCAGCGTAGCGCAAGGAGGGTACGAGCAGTACTTC.

The chain recombines TRBV7-8 with TRBJ2-7; 7 nucleotides line up with TRBD1. Trimming took 8 bases from V and 2 from J; bases not matched to a gene: 6. Germline values: CDR1 SGHVS, CDR2 FQNEAQ. The CDR3 runs to 13 residues. The CDR3 protein is CASGRDRTYEQYF. The DNA of the CDR3 is TGTGCCAGCGGCCGGGACAGAACCTACGAGCAGTACTTC.

This clonotype was picked up many times. This chain links TRBV5-1 with TRBJ2-7, with 12 nucleotides matching TRBD2. The CDR3 covers 16 residues. Per germline, CDR1 SGHRS and CDR2 YFSETQ. V lost 4 bases, J lost 1 base, and 6 bases stayed unmatched. The CDR3 protein is CASSPALAGGSYEQYF. CDR3 DNA sequence: TGCGCCAGCAGCCCCGCACTAGCGGGGGGTTCCTACGAGCAGTACTTC.

This clonotype was seen many times. V gene TRBV19 combines with J gene TRBJ2-3, with 8 bases matching TRBD2. This CDR3 is 15 amino acids long. J lost 5 bases, V lost 2 bases, and 6 bases had no gene match. CDR1 is LNHDA, CDR2 SQIVND, per germline (reference sequence). CDR3 bases: TGTGCCAGTAGTATACCTCTGGGACTAGAAGATACGCAGTATTTT. Residues: CASSIPLGLEDTQYF.

At least ten counts were recorded for this clonotype. V is TRBV2 and J is TRBJ2-6; 11 bases map to TRBD1. Germline CDR1 reads SNHLY; CDR2 reads FYNNEI. The CDR3 length is 17 residues. V shed 6 bases and J 2 bases; nucleotides not matched to a gene: 6. The CDR3 DNA sequence: TGTGCCAGCAGCAGGACAGGGGGCTACACTGGGGCCAACGTCCTGACTTTC. It translates to CASSRTGGYTGANVLTF. The full variable domain, completed using reference TRBV2 and TRBJ2-6, is EPEVTQTPSHQVTQMGQEVILRCVPISNHLYFYWYRQILGQKVEFLVSFYNNEISEKSEIFDDQFSVERPDGSNFTLKIRSTKLEDSAMYFCASSRTGGYTGANVLTFGAGSRLTVL.

The rearrangement uses TRBV6-5 and TRBJ2-3; 12 bases align to TRBD2. Unmatched junction bases numbered 12, after V lost 2 bases and J lost 6 bases. Germline-derived CDR1 and CDR2 are MNHEY and SVGAGI. This CDR3 spans 18 amino acids. For the CDR3, the DNA is TGTGCCAGCAGTTACCATTTGGTGACTAGCGGGGGCCCCGATACGCAGTATTTT. It encodes CASSYHLVTSGGPDTQYF.

This clonotype was recorded many times. V gene TRBV5-1 combines with J gene TRBJ1-5; D not certain. The V gene's germline CDR1 is SGHRS and CDR2 YFSETQ. Trimming removed 0 bases from V and 6 bases from J, with 13 bases in between. The CDR3 consists of 15 residues. The CDR3 sequence: CASSLVGGSGQPQHF. The CDR3 DNA is TGCGCCAGCAGCTTGGTGGGAGGGTCGGGTCAGCCCCAGCATTTT.

This clonotype showed up many times. V and J are TRBV27 and TRBJ1-1; weak D call: TRBD1 (6 bases). In germline, CDR1 is MNHEY, CDR2 SMNVEV (reference sequence). CDR3 length: 15 residues. The V and J ends lost 8 bases and 2 bases respectively, with 18 bases between them. The CDR3 sequence: CASQPTGTYNTEAFF. The CDR3 region has the DNA TGTGCCAGCCAACCAACCGGGACATATAACACTGAAGCTTTCTTT.

This clonotype was seen ten or more times. The chain is built from TRBV12-5 and TRBJ2-5; 10 bases are shared with TRBD1. The CDR3 totals 16 residues. J gave up 5 bases and V 7 bases, and 13 bases lay outside the gene matches. Germline V CDR1 and CDR2: LGHNT, FRNRAP. This CDR3 reads CASVHLVRDRGETQYF. The CDR3 nucleotides are TGTGCTAGTGTCCACCTGGTCAGGGACAGGGGTGAGACCCAGTACTTC.

The table lists this clonotype with many counts. The chain carries TRBV20-1 and TRBJ2-7; D uncertain. Germline V gene data show CDR1 as DFQATT and CDR2 as SNEGSKA (reference sequence). Between the trimmed V and J ends, which lost 5 bases and 7 bases, there was a span of 9 bases. This CDR3 has 10 amino acids. The CDR3 sequence is CSAPRAEQYF. The DNA of the CDR3 is TGCAGTGCTCCAAGGGCAGAGCAGTACTTC.

Many counts were recorded for this clonotype. V and J are TRBV6-5 and TRBJ1-2; TRBD1 aligns across 8 bases. This CDR3 has 17 residues. The germline CDR1 and CDR2 sequences are MNHEY and SVGAGI. After removal of 5 bases from V and 2 bases from J, the junction contained 13 bases not matched to a gene. The CDR3 is CASSTFKDRDLNYGYTF. CDR3 nucleotides: TGTGCCAGCAGTACCTTCAAGGACAGGGATCTAAACTATGGCTACACCTTC.

By proportion, this clonotype is medium-sized (0.01 to 0.1%). The chain has TRBV20-1 and TRBJ1-1, with D maybe TRBD1 (5 bases). Germline loops: CDR1 DFQATT, CDR2 SNEGSKA (reference sequence). V shed 6 bases and J shed 8 bases, with 7 bases lying between them. CDR3 length equals 9 residues. DNA of the CDR3: TGCAGTGCCGGGGGGGAAGCTTTCTTT. It translates to CSAGGEAFF.

This clonotype was seen repeatedly, ten times or more. The V gene is TRBV28, the J gene TRBJ2-7; D possibly corresponds to TRBD1 (6 bases). Trimming took 6 bases from V and 1 from J, leaving 16 bases between them. Germline CDR1 reads MDHEN; CDR2 reads SYDVKM. The length of the CDR3 is 15 residues. The CDR3 sequence is CASSPRGSGSYEQYF. The CDR3 DNA sequence: TGTGCCAGCAGCCCTAGGGGGTCGGGTTCCTACGAGCAGTACTTC.

This clonotype was seen ten or more times. The chain recombines TRBV6-5 with TRBJ1-5, with a tentative D call TRBD1 (5 bases). The CDR3 runs 15 residues. Germline V CDR1 and CDR2: MNHEY, SVGAGI. The V gene lost 6 bases and the J gene lost 4 bases, with 16 bases spanning the gap. CDR3 DNA: TGTGCCAGCAGCGAAACAGGTGGTGGAAATCAGCCCCAGCATTTT. Its protein product is CASSETGGGNQPQHF.